This T cell receptor beta chain originates from a study of T cells in Graves' hyperthyroidism and ophthalmopathy. About the research overall: It was at initial diagnosis, before any treatment, that peripheral blood was collected.

This CDR3 comprises 13 residues. Trimming shortened V by 4 bases and J by 2 bases, and 9 bases separated the two germline ends. Germline loops: CDR1 SEHNR, CDR2 FQNEAQ (reference sequence). This clonotype has a count of ten or more. Amplification yielded TCR beta CDR3 regions, with RNA transcripts as the source. A set of HTBI primers served as the primers for a first-round RT-PCR of the TCR CDR3. TCRdb used MiXCR to reprocess the multiplex PCR reads, holding one entry per CDR3 protein. The data hold a few hundred thousand distinct CDR3 sequences, with 15% to 20% observed a single time. Sequencing was done on a sample of blood. This receptor was identified in a woman aged 35 to 49 with Graves' ophthalmopathy. The chain is built from TRBV7-9 and TRBJ2-7; D unclear. The CDR3 sequence: CASSSDKTYEQYF. Written as DNA, the CDR3 is TGTGCCAGCAGCTCCGACAAGACCTACGAGCAGTACTTC.